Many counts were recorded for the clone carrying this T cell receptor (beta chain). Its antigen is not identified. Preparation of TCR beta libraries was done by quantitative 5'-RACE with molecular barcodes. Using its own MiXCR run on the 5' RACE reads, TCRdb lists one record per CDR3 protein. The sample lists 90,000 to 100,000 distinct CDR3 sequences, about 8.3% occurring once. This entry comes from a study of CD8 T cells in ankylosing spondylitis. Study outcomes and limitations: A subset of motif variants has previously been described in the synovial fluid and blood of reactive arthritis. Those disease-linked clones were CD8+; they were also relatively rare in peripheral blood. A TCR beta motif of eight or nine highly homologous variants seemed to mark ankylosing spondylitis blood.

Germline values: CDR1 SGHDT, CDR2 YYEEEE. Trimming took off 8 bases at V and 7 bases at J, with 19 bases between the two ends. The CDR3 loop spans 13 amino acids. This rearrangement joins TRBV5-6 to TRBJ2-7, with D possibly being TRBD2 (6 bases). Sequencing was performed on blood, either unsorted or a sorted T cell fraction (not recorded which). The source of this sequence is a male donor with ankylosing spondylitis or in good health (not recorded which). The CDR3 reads CASSPQGRGEQYF. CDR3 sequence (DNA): TGTGCCAGTTCTCCCCAGGGCCGGGGGGAGCAGTACTTC.